One and the same sample provided the 22 T cell receptor beta chains below, sequenced in a study of vaccination effects on CD4 cells after COVID-19. Prior to sequencing, the ViraFEST assay stimulated PBMC with viral peptide pools, which expanded the antigen-specific CD4+ T cells. Isolation of CD4+ T cells took place after 10 days of culture. All vaccine recipients tested negative for nucleocapsid antibodies and had never contracted SARS-CoV-2 infection. Using immunoSEQ multiplex PCR, the repertoire was profiled, and TCRdb retains in-frame clones only, with some absent. The repertoire includes roughly 65,000 clones, 60% to 80% of them detected once, and about 3% sits in the top ten. No antigen has been identified for these receptors. The sample consisted of CD4+ T cells from PBMCs cultured with HCoV-NL63 spike peptides, taken before COVID-19 vaccination. These receptors were obtained from a human donor who received a COVID-19 vaccine.

This chain links TRBV5-8 with TRBJ1-1; tentative D call: TRBD1 (5 bases). Germline CDR1 SGHTS, CDR2 YDEGEE. V lost 3 bases to trimming and J lost 4 bases, with 13 bases between them. There are 14 residues in the CDR3. CDR3 nucleotides: TGTGCCAGCAGCTCGGAGAAGGGGTTCACTGAAGCTTTCTTT. Its protein product is CASSSEKGFTEAFF.

This chain connects TRBV6-5 to TRBJ1-1, with 10 bases aligning to TRBD1. The CDR3 consists of 14 residues. Trimming cost V 6 bases and J 3 bases; bases outside gene matches: 4. Per the germline V gene, CDR1 is MNHEY and CDR2 is SVGAGI. CDR3 residues: CASREDRGYTEAFF. For the CDR3, the DNA is TGTGCCAGCAGAGAGGACAGGGGGTACACTGAAGCTTTCTTT.

The rearrangement uses TRBV29-1 and TRBJ2-7, with a possible D match to TRBD1 (5 bases). Germline CDR1 is SQVTM and CDR2 is ANQGSEA. V was pared by 0 bases and J by 0 bases, with 6 bases between. The CDR3 loop spans 13 amino acids. The chain's CDR3 is CSVEDDSSYEQYV. The DNA of the CDR3 is TGCAGCGTTGAAGATGACAGCTCCTACGAGCAGTACGTC.

The J gene is TRBJ2-1, the V gene TRBV24-1; possibly TRBD1 or TRBD2 for D (7 bases each). V lost 4 bases to trimming and J lost 4 bases, with 16 bases between them. In germline, CDR1 is KGHDR, CDR2 SFDVKD. The CDR3 loop spans 16 amino acids. CDR3 bases: TGTGCCACCAGTGACCCCAGGGGGGGGGCTTACAATGAGCAGTTCTTC. Protein product: CATSDPRGGAYNEQFF.

The V gene is TRBV5-1, the J gene TRBJ1-2; D not certain. Germline assignment: CDR1 SGHRS and CDR2 YFSETQ. The length of the CDR3 is 14 residues. V was trimmed by 2 bases and J by 2 bases, leaving 10 bases between them. This CDR3 reads CASSFGGSNYGYTF. CDR3 nucleotides: TGCGCCAGCAGCTTCGGCGGGTCGAACTATGGCTACACCTTC. Using reference TRBV5-1 and TRBJ1-2 for the parts outside the CDR3, the full variable domain is KAGVTQTPRYLIKTRGQQVTLSCSPISGHRSVSWYQQTPGQGLQFLFEYFSETQRNKGNFPGRFSGRQFSNSRSEMNVSTLELGDSALYLCASSFGGSNYGYTFGSGTRLTVV.

This chain uses TRBV27 with TRBJ2-1, with no clear D. The CDR3 sequence is 9 residues long. In germline, CDR1 is MNHEY, CDR2 SMNVEV (reference sequence). Trimming shortened V by 7 bases and J by 5 bases, and 0 bases separated the two germline ends. CDR3 region: CASNNEQFF. The CDR3 DNA follows: TGTGCCAGCAACAATGAGCAGTTCTTC.

The V and J genes are TRBV7-2 and TRBJ1-3; D remains unclear. Germline CDR1 reads SGHTA; CDR2 reads FQGNSA. With 2 bases removed from V and 3 bases from J, the gap between germline ends came to 11 bases. The CDR3 length is 15 residues. The CDR3 DNA reads as TGTGCCAGCAGCTTACCCGTCGGAGGTGGAAACACCATATATTTT. Its translation: CASSLPVGGGNTIYF. The full variable domain, with the rest looked up from reference TRBV7-2 and TRBJ1-3, is GAGVSQSPSNKVTEKGKDVELRCDPISGHTALYWYRQSLGQGLEFLIYFQGNSAPDKSGLPSDRFSAERTGGSVSTLTIQRTQQEDSAVYLCASSLPVGGGNTIYFGEGSWLTVV.

With regard to this clone: In the same sample, other DNA sequences code for this CDR3. The V and J genes are TRBV18 and TRBJ2-3; no reliable D call. Germline CDR1 reads KGHSH; CDR2 reads LQKENI. This CDR3 region has 11 residues. V shed 3 bases and J shed 4 bases, with 2 bases lying between them. DNA of the CDR3: TGTGCCAGCTCACCGTCAGATACGCAGTATTTT. Protein product: CASSPSDTQYF.

The CDR3 loop reads CASSLGGAEGRETQYF. The CDR3 nucleotides read TGTGCCAGCAGCTTAGGCGGTGCGGAAGGGAGGGAGACCCAGTACTTC. V and J are TRBV11-1 and TRBJ2-5; D perhaps matches TRBD2 (6 bases). This CDR3 has 16 residues. V was cut by 1 base and J by 5 bases, with 17 bases left in between. Germline CDR1 SGHAT, CDR2 FQDESV (reference sequence).

V is TRBV24-1 and J is TRBJ1-2, with D hard to call. Trimming pared 4 bases from V and 2 bases from J, leaving 7 bases between. Germline loops: CDR1 KGHDR, CDR2 SFDVKD. This CDR3 has 13 residues. CDR3 DNA: TGTGCCACCAGTGAGCCGGGCAACTATGGCTACACCTTC. Encoded protein: CATSEPGNYGYTF.

This sequence joins TRBV2 and TRBJ2-5; 7 bases agree with TRBD1. CDR3 length: 12 amino acids. Germline lookup yields CDR1 SNHLY and CDR2 FYNNEI. The V gene end was trimmed by 3 bases and the J gene end by 5 bases; junction bases not matched to a gene: 0. The CDR3 reads CASSDRGETQYF. The CDR3 DNA reads as TGTGCCAGCAGTGACAGGGGGGAGACCCAGTACTTC.

The V gene is TRBV15, the J gene TRBJ1-3; 7 nucleotides align to TRBD1. Losses at the gene ends were 8 bases for V and 7 bases for J; bases not matched to a gene: 5. Germline-derived CDR1 and CDR2 are LNHNV and YYDKDF (reference sequence). This CDR3 contains 12 residues. CDR3 DNA: TGTGCCACCGGGCAGGGGGGTAACACCATATATTTT. Translating gives CATGQGGNTIYF.

The genes are TRBV7-2 and TRBJ2-5, with D possibly being TRBD2 (6 bases). The V end lost 5 bases, the J end lost 5 bases, and 24 bases lay between the germline ends. The CDR3 runs 17 residues. Germline CDR1 SGHTA, CDR2 FQGNSA. The CDR3 here is CASSPPGLQAAGETQYF. The CDR3 nucleotides read TGTGCCAGCAGCCCCCCCGGGCTCCAAGCAGCGGGTGAGACCCAGTACTTC.

The V gene is TRBV30, the J gene TRBJ2-2, with D perhaps TRBD1 or TRBD2 (6 bases each). V shed 7 bases and J shed 1 base, with 16 bases lying between them. CDR1 and CDR2 from the germline V gene are GTSNPN and SVGIG (reference sequence). The CDR3 spans 15 residues. CDR3 region: CASPSKGGNTGELFF. CDR3 nucleotide sequence: TGTGCCTCCCCTTCTAAGGGGGGGAACACCGGGGAGCTGTTTTTT.

The chain has TRBV2 and TRBJ1-2; D not resolved. The V and J ends lost 6 bases and 4 bases respectively, with 18 bases between them. The CDR3 consists of 15 residues. Germline V gene sequence: CDR1 SNHLY, CDR2 FYNNEI. CDR3 sequence (DNA): TGTGCCAGCAGGGGCGATGGGGTCTTCAGCTATGGCTACACCTTC. Protein: CASRGDGVFSYGYTF.

The chain joins TRBV5-1 to TRBJ2-5; tentatively, D is TRBD1 (8 bases). The CDR3 runs 14 residues. CDR1 and CDR2 from the germline V gene are SGHRS and YFSETQ. Trimming left V 5 bases short and J 5 bases short, with 16 bases between. The CDR3 reads CASRQNRGGETQYF. The CDR3 region has the DNA TGCGCCAGCAGGCAAAACAGGGGGGGGGAGACCCAGTACTTC.

The chain joins TRBV6-1 to TRBJ2-7, with unresolved D. The CDR3 contains 13 residues. V shed 0 bases and J shed 5 bases, with 8 bases lying between them. Germline V gene sequence: CDR1 MNHNS, CDR2 SASEGT. For the CDR3, the DNA is TGTGCCAGCAGTGAAGCGTGGGTCCACGAGCAGTACGTC. This translates into CASSEAWVHEQYV.

V is TRBV24-1 and J is TRBJ2-2; D is undetermined. Looked up from germline, CDR1 is KGHDR and CDR2 is SFDVKD. This CDR3 is 15 amino acids long. The ends were cut back, 5 bases at V and 8 bases at J, with 17 bases in the middle. The CDR3 DNA follows: TGTGCCACCAGTGGAAACCCGGCTATGCCTGGGGAGCTGTTTTTT. The encoded protein is CATSGNPAMPGELFF.

The J gene is TRBJ1-1, the V gene TRBV6-6; D ambiguous. Germline loops: CDR1 MNHNY, CDR2 SVGAGI (reference sequence). This CDR3 is built from 13 residues. The CDR3 sequence: CVSSGNMNTEAFF. The CDR3 DNA reads as TGTGTCTCAAGCGGCAACATGAACACTGAAGCTTTCTTT.

V is TRBV20-1 and J is TRBJ2-2; TRBD1 aligns across 10 bases. There are 15 residues in the CDR3. From germline, CDR1 is DFQATT and CDR2 SNEGSKA (reference sequence). V lost 3 bases to trimming and J lost 7 bases; unmatched junction nucleotides: 8. The DNA of the CDR3 is TGCAGTGCTAGTGACAGGGGGCGGAGTGGCGGGGAGCTGTTTTTT. It codes for CSASDRGRSGGELFF.

This chain links TRBV9 with TRBJ1-1; D unclear. V shed 3 bases and J shed 1 base, with 13 bases lying between them. This CDR3 comprises 15 residues. Germline CDR1 is SGDLS and CDR2 is YYNGEE. CDR3 protein: CASSAIGLGNTEAFF. CDR3 sequence (DNA): TGTGCCAGCAGCGCGATAGGACTTGGGAACACTGAAGCTTTCTTT.

The chain carries TRBV6-5 and TRBJ2-4, with no clear D. The CDR3 totals 14 residues. Trimming removed 6 bases at V and 0 bases at J, with 9 bases between. Germline values: CDR1 MNHEY, CDR2 SVGAGI. The CDR3 DNA is TGTGCCAGCAGGTCCGGATTAGCCAAAAACATTCAGTACTTC. Protein sequence: CASRSGLAKNIQYF.